One and the same sample provided the 18 T cell receptor beta chains below, sequenced in a study of blood T cell repertoires in COVID-19 (dated by TCRdb to about 2020). Library prep was done by the immunoSEQ multiplex PCR assay. TCRdb retrieved this table from immuneACCESS and kept in-frame rearrangements only. Not all clones are present; in checked studies, unresolved V genes account for under half, and no reason is known for the remainder. For this sample the table gives about 140,000 clones, of which about 80% were detected only once. Under 3% of the sample lies in the top ten. The specimen sequenced was PBMCs or T cells enriched from blood (not recorded which). The receptors derive from a woman between 50 and 59 years old who had recovered from COVID-19.

The CDR3 reads CASSRTGHSPDGSPLHF. The CDR3 DNA sequence: TGTGCCAGCTCACGTACGGGACACTCGCCGGATGGTTCACCCCTCCACTTT. V usage is TRBV18 and J usage is TRBJ1-6; tentatively, D is TRBD1 (6 bases). Per germline, CDR1 KGHSH and CDR2 LQKENI. Trimming stripped 4 bases from V and 9 bases from J, with 22 bases between. This CDR3 region has 17 residues.

V usage is TRBV7-9 and J usage is TRBJ2-7, with 14 bases fitting TRBD2. The V segment lost 5 bases and the J segment 2 bases; nucleotides outside the gene matches: 5. The CDR3 has 16 amino acids. From germline, CDR1 is SEHNR and CDR2 FQNEAQ (reference sequence). The CDR3 nucleotides read TGTGCCAGCAGCGCCCGGGGACTAGCGGGAGCCTACGAGCAGTACTTC. Encoded protein: CASSARGLAGAYEQYF.

V is TRBV7-3 and J is TRBJ2-1; TRBD2 aligns across 15 bases. The CDR3 extends over 15 amino acids. J lost 7 bases, V lost 5 bases, and 3 bases had no gene match. Germline V gene data show CDR1 as SGHTA and CDR2 as FQGTGA. The CDR3 region has the DNA TGTGCCAGCAGCGAGGGACTAGCGGGAGGTAATGAGCAGTTCTTC. Translating gives CASSEGLAGGNEQFF.

The chain has TRBV19 and TRBJ1-5; perhaps TRBD1 as D (6 bases). Trimming left V 8 bases short and J 0 bases short, with 14 bases between. The CDR3 is 15 residues long. The germline CDR1 and CDR2 sequences are LNHDA and SQIVND (reference sequence). The CDR3 DNA is TGTGCCAGTGGACTTCAGGGGTATAGCAATCAGCCCCAGCATTTT. Its protein is CASGLQGYSNQPQHF.

This chain uses TRBV9 with TRBJ2-6; possible D gene TRBD2, 6 bases. V lost 4 bases and J lost 4, with 12 bases in between. The CDR3 is 15 amino acids. The V gene's germline CDR1 is SGDLS and CDR2 YYNGEE. CDR3 region: CASSIGGTGANVLTF. DNA for the CDR3: TGTGCCAGCAGCATCGGGGGTACAGGGGCCAACGTCCTGACTTTC.

The chain has TRBV7-2 and TRBJ2-7; 10 bases agree with TRBD1. This CDR3 has 14 residues. Germline lookup yields CDR1 SGHTA and CDR2 FQGNSA. V was pared by 5 bases and J by 4 bases, with 5 bases of the junction left unmatched. CDR3 region: CASSTGQGYYEQYF. The CDR3 DNA reads TGTGCCAGCAGCACGGGACAGGGGTATTACGAGCAGTACTTC.

The chain's CDR3 is CAWSDLGDTEAFF. CDR3 bases: TGTGCCTGGAGCGACCTCGGAGACACTGAAGCTTTCTTT. The chain uses TRBV30 and TRBJ1-1, with unresolved D. Deletions cut 3 bases from V and 3 bases from J, with 11 bases between. This CDR3 is 13 amino acids long. CDR1 and CDR2 (germline): GTSNPN, SVGIG (reference sequence).

The chain is built from TRBV28 and TRBJ2-2, with TRBD1 identical over 7 bases. Germline values: CDR1 MDHEN, CDR2 SYDVKM. The CDR3 extends over 14 amino acids. V lost 6 bases to trimming and J lost 5 bases; unmatched junction nucleotides: 6. The CDR3 region has the DNA TGTGCCAGCAGCTCGGGACAGCCTACCGGGGAGCTGTTTTTT. It translates to CASSSGQPTGELFF.

The chain employs TRBV12-3 or TRBV12-4 and TRBJ1-1, with TRBD1 matching 9 bases. J lost 7 bases, V lost 4 bases, and 4 bases had no gene match. The CDR3 has 13 amino acids. CDR3 loop: CASSSLDRGEAFF. CDR3 sequence (DNA): TGTGCCAGCAGTTCCCTGGACAGGGGTGAAGCTTTCTTT.

This clone was seen only a few times. The chain combines TRBV9 with TRBJ2-1; D might be TRBD1 (6 bases). Trimming took 1 base from V and 8 from J, leaving 13 bases between them. The CDR3 extends over 14 amino acids. Germline values: CDR1 SGDLS, CDR2 YYNGEE. CDR3 sequence: CASSVKGPGDEQFF. CDR3 coding DNA: TGTGCCAGCAGCGTAAAGGGGCCAGGGGATGAGCAGTTCTTC.

The chain has TRBV6-4 and TRBJ2-1; D remains unclear. The germline V gene has CDR1 MRHNA and CDR2 SNTAGT. Trimming removed 6 bases at V and 6 bases at J, with 6 bases between. The length of the CDR3 is 11 residues. Here the CDR3 reads CASSLGNEQFF. In nucleotides, the CDR3 is TGTGCCAGCAGCCTAGGCAATGAGCAGTTCTTC.

The chain uses TRBV10-3 and TRBJ1-1; the match to TRBD1 covers 10 bases. V lost 8 bases and J lost 5; bases outside the gene matches: 8. The CDR3 runs to 14 residues. Germline V gene lookup returns CDR1 ENHRY and CDR2 SYGVKD. CDR3 in DNA: TGTGCCATCGGCCGGGACAGGGGTGAGACTGAAGCTTTCTTT. Translating it yields CAIGRDRGETEAFF.

The V call is TRBV21-1, the J call TRBJ1-2. TRBV21-1 is a known pseudogene. This CDR3 contains 15 residues. CDR3 loop: CASSKAQVGVVGYTF. Here the CDR3 DNA reads TGTGCCAGCAGCAAAGCGCAGGTCGGGGTTGTTGGCTACACCTTC.

This clone was observed once. The chain has TRBV11-3 and TRBJ2-7, with TRBD1 identical over 8 bases. CDR1 and CDR2 from the germline V gene are SGHNT and YENEEA. The CDR3 length is 15 residues. The junction had 12 bases not matched to a gene; V was cut back by 5 bases and J by 6 bases. The CDR3 is CASSPPRTGKGEQYF. In DNA, the CDR3 is TGTGCCAGCAGCCCCCCCCGGACAGGGAAAGGCGAGCAGTACTTC.

The chain combines TRBV19 with TRBJ1-1; 9 bases map to TRBD1. Per germline, CDR1 LNHDA and CDR2 SQIVND (reference sequence). After removal of 2 bases from V and 7 bases from J, the junction contained 11 bases not matched to a gene. The CDR3 is 16 amino acids. CDR3 in DNA: TGTGCCAGTAGTATATCGGGGGACAGGGTCTTGAATGAAGCTTTCTTT. It translates to CASSISGDRVLNEAFF.

This clone came up a few times. V is TRBV5-5 and J is TRBJ1-4; D remains ambiguous. The germline V and J ends were trimmed by 2 bases and 7 bases, with 12 bases remaining between them. The CDR3 covers 14 residues. Germline CDR1 reads SGHKS; CDR2 reads YYEKEE (reference sequence). The CDR3 sequence: CASSLGFQAEKLFF. As DNA, the CDR3 is TGTGCCAGCAGCTTAGGCTTCCAGGCTGAAAAACTGTTTTTT.

The V call is TRBV7-9, the J call TRBJ2-2; D is possibly TRBD2 (7 bases). V lost 2 bases and J 3 bases, leaving 13 bases between the germline ends. The CDR3 sequence is 16 residues long. The germline V gene has CDR1 SEHNR and CDR2 FQNEAQ (reference sequence). CDR3 nucleotides: TGTGCCAGCAGCTTACGTCGGGGGGCCGACACCGGGGAGCTGTTTTTT. Protein product: CASSLRRGADTGELFF.

The V call is TRBV19, the J call TRBJ1-5, with D uncertain. The CDR3 runs 13 residues. Germline V gene data show CDR1 as LNHDA and CDR2 as SQIVND (reference sequence). V was clipped by 7 bases and J by 3 bases, with 10 bases between them. The DNA for the CDR3 is TGTGCCAGTAAAGAGGTTCCCAATCAGCCCCAGCATTTT. It specifies CASKEVPNQPQHF.